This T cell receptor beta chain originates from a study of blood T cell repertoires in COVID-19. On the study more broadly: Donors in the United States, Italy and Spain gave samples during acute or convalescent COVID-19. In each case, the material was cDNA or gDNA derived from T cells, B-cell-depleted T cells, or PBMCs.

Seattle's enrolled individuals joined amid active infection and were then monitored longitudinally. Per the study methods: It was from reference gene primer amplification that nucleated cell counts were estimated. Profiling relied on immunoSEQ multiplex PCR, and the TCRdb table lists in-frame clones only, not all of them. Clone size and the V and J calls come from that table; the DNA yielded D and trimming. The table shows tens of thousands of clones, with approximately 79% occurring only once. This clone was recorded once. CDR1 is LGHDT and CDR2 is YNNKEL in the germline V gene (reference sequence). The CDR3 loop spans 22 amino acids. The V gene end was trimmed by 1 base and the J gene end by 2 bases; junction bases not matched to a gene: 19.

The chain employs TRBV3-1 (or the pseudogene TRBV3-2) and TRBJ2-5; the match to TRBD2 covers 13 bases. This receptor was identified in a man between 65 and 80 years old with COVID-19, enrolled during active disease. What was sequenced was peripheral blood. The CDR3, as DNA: TGTGCCAGCAGCCAAGGGGTTGAAGGCTTGCCGGGACTAGCGGGGATACAAGAGACCCAGTACTTC. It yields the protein CASSQGVEGLPGLAGIQETQYF.